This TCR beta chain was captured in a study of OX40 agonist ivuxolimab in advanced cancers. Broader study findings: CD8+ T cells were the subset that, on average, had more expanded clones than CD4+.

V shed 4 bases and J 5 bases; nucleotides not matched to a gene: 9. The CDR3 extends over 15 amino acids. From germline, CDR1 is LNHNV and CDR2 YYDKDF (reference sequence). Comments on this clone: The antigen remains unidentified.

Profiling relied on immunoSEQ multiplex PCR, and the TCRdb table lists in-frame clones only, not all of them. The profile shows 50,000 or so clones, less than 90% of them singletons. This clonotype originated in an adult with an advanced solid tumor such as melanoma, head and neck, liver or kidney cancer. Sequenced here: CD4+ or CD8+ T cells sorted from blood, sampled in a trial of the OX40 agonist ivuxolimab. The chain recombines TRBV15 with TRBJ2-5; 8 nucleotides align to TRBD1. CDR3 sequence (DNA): TGTGCCACCAGCAAGGCCGACAGGGGAGCGGAGACCCAGTACTTC. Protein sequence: CATSKADRGAETQYF.